This TCR beta chain was captured by sequencing in a study of cytomegalovirus exposure and HLA in healthy donors (dated by TCRdb to about 2017). Notes on the research overall: An earlier analysis of roughly 500 of the donors reported 276 Gb of sequence data and 117 million unique TCR beta sequences obtained from roughly 180 million T cells. An early release that covered approximately 600 HLA-typed donors contained approximately 300 gigabases of sequencing data and around 85 million unique TCR sequences. Of the approximately 370 genotyped donors, 81% were placed in the genetic ancestry cluster associated with self-reported Caucasian donors. The study aimed to test whether signatures of past pathogen exposure could be identified by cataloging public T cell receptors. Using immunosequencing, the study profiled T cell repertoires from about 620 subjects and related those repertoires to cytomegalovirus serostatus. Besides the first cohort of around 700 subjects, a separate validation cohort made up of 120 different subjects was used. High-throughput TCR immunosequencing, statistical association of individual TCRs with disease status, and machine learning were combined to predict cytomegalovirus infection status. To study patterns of TCR occurrence, a later analysis re-analyzed previously published TCR beta repertoires from 700 or so donors and added high-resolution HLA genotyping. In the later analysis, no new phenotypic data were used to find candidate immune exposures; instead, reliance was placed on TCR beta sequences and their occurrence across donors. An earlier analysis of several hundred of the donors used high-throughput TCR beta sequencing to judge whether each TCR beta V gene segment behaved as functional or pseudogenic. Alongside the repertoire data, information on donor age, sex, ethnicity and CMV serostatus was compiled. Genome-wide SNP genotypes for about 60% of the roughly 670 donors were used in a later genetic analysis, which treated that subset as a discovery cohort. Every repertoire in the discovery cohort had been generated on one and the same sequencing platform. HLA typing covered class I and class II loci at four-digit resolution. Typing coverage differed by locus: A, B, C, DRB1 and DQB1 were typed in about 620-630 donors, DQA1 in 522, DPA1 in 600 to 610, and DPB1 in 400 to 490. Roughly five DR-DQ haplotypes were handled as single units for association and clustering, since linkage in the cohort was strong. Across 398 genotyped donors of the cohort, an average of approximately 220,000 unique TCR beta nucleotide sequences per donor were sequenced, and approximately 17% of those sequences were non-productive. Broad study findings and their caveats: Most TCR sequences were seen in very few donors, while some public TCRs were found in many individuals. This cohort had only TCR beta chains sequenced, and the lack of alpha or paired-chain data limited which features could be detected. For the cohort, immune exposure information was limited to CMV serostatus. Compared with equally common non-associated chains, HLA-associated TCR beta chains in a later analysis were more clonally expanded and had lower generation probabilities. Some IMGT-functional V segments, including TRBV6-2 and TRBV6-3, could not be distinguished by the 87-base-pair reads and were therefore excluded. The presence/absence analyses assumed that sequencing depth was roughly uniform across donors, and that assumption may not be true. The authors suggested that the approach could potentially be extended to other disease states and immunological phenotypes. In vitro tests confirmed that a few of the cytomegalovirus-associated TCR beta chains recognize cytomegalovirus antigens. HLA typing was unavailable for some donors at each locus, so association tests used only the typed subset. A later analysis associated about 17,000 TCR beta sequences with specific HLA alleles at a false discovery rate of 0.05. When HLA alleles, especially DR and DQ, strongly co-occurred, attributing TCR associations to individual alleles was difficult. In a later analysis, TCR association rates were found to vary across HLA loci, with the most associated TCRs seen for DRB1 alleles and the fewest for HLA-C alleles. In an earlier analysis of around 600 of the donors, most TCR beta V segments appeared in productive rearrangements about 87% or about 30% of the time, broadly matching IMGT annotations. In a later genetic analysis, a missense DCLRE1C variant was associated with V-gene and J-gene trimming of TCR beta chains, and the association was replicated in an independent cohort. A cluster of highly shared sequence variants was judged likely to be a technical artifact of the sequencing pipeline. According to a later analysis, most CMV-associated TCR beta chains appeared to be HLA-restricted, and the HLA associations seemed to be driven largely by CMV exposure. The classifier was reported to diagnose cytomegalovirus status with high specificity and sensitivity in both the original and validation cohorts. About 17 rarely observed V segments, including chromosome 9 orphons, were excluded from the earlier analysis of just under 600 of the donors because counts were too low. In the study, some 160 TCR beta chains were listed as associated with cytomegalovirus. Linkage disequilibrium might explain the correlated functional status among segregating V segments, but an unknown experimental factor could not be excluded. In a later analysis, several top co-occurrence clusters were reported to appear linked to parvovirus B19, influenza, CMV and Epstein-Barr virus. A further reported finding was that TCR beta sequences accurately predicted the HLA-A and HLA-B alleles for most subjects in the first cohort. In a later genetic analysis, fewer N-insertions in productive TCRs were reported among donors in an Asian-associated ancestry cluster than the approximately 630-donor mean.

In the germline V gene, CDR1 corresponds to MNHEY and CDR2 to SVGAGI. The CDR3, cysteine through phenylalanine, is 14 amino acids long. Solely the CDR3 DNA is kept, with 42 bases framed from the first base. Relative to germline, V is 1 base shorter and J is 0 bases shorter, with 7 bases between their ends. The cohort consisted of some 730 healthy bone marrow donors. All cohort members were sampled while nominally healthy, although unrecorded immune exposures were likely present. The donor tested CMV seronegative and was one of the 352 seronegative cohort members. A peripheral blood sample was collected from each donor, and TCR beta sequencing was performed on peripheral blood mononuclear cells. Genomic DNA was extracted from the blood cell samples with the Qiagen DNeasy Blood Extraction Kit. Library creation used the immunoSEQ multiplex PCR assay. The multiplex PCR relied on a mix of 60 forward primers for TCR Vbeta segments and 13 reverse primers for TCR Jbeta segments. The CDR3 region of rearranged TCR beta genes was amplified from genomic DNA by a multiplex PCR assay. Amplified TCR beta libraries were sequenced as 87-base-pair reads on the Illumina HiSeq System. The authors' pipeline ran thus. A later analysis tallied some 79 million unique TCR beta chains across the 666 repertoires, and some 12 million of those chains were shared by two or more donors. A nearest-neighbor algorithm error-corrected the raw reads and collapsed the reads into unique sequences, merging closely related sequences to remove PCR and sequencing errors. CDR3 sequences were aligned to IMGT reference sequences to assign V, D and J gene segments. For a sequence to be retained, a match of at least six nucleotides to both a V gene segment and a J gene segment was required. Rearrangements were classified as productive when the CDR3 lacked stop codons and remained in frame with V and J, and all other rearrangements were classified as non-productive. Following IMGT convention, CDR3 was defined as the stretch from the second conserved V-encoded cysteine up to the conserved J-encoded phenylalanine. In an earlier analysis of approximately 500 of the donors, sequences lacking an unambiguous match to a single V gene segment were excluded. In an earlier analysis of roughly 600 of the donors, a V segment was called functional when productive rearrangements were above 56.7%, and segregating when the standard deviation between donors exceeded 5%. A statistical classification framework was developed to diagnose cytomegalovirus status using the catalog of TCR beta chain sequences. In a later analysis, V and J genes were assigned by comparing TCR nucleotide sequences against IMGT/GENE-DB human TR gene sequences. In a later analysis, CDR3 sequences and most-parsimonious VDJ recombination scenarios were assigned using the TCRdist pipeline. In a later analysis, each TCR beta chain was defined by its CDR3 amino acid sequence together with its V-gene family, and reads without a unique V-gene family were excluded. A later analysis removed 592 highly shared, low-generation-probability nucleotide sequences to deal with suspected cross-contamination and a sequencing artifact. In a later analysis, a clonal expansion index was calculated for each public chain from normalized within-repertoire ranks of inferred template counts. In a later analysis, generation probabilities were computed using a VDJ recombination model fitted to out-of-frame rearrangements, and the results were checked against IGoR. A later analysis scored TCR-TCR, TCR-HLA and TCR-CMV co-occurrence with hypergeometric tests, applying a repertoire-size bias correction to TCR pairs. To estimate false discovery rates, a later analysis permuted the HLA or CMV assignments 20 times. In a later analysis, co-occurring TCRs were grouped using DBSCAN, and TCRdist sequence similarity was added for clustering within HLA-allele-positive subsets. For co-occurrence clustering, repertoires with fewer than 30,000 or more than 120,000 public chains were excluded, along with roughly 5 repertoires with anomalous nucleotide sharing. Drawn from immuneACCESS, this table holds only the in-frame rearrangements with V and J called that TCRdb kept. Clones are partly lost; checked studies trace under half to an unresolved V gene and leave the rest unexplained. Clonal size and the V and J genes are those of that table, whereas D and trimming came from the DNA. The sample records some 130,000 clones, around 78% of which are singletons. 1.5% of the sample is held by the ten biggest clonotypes.

As to this clone: What this receptor recognizes is not known. It has no much larger one-base neighbor in the sample; base qualities were not kept.

The sequence came from a woman aged 18-35 years in good health and CMV-seronegative. In this chain, TRBV6-5 is recombined with TRBJ2-7; the best D guess is TRBD2, with 6 bases matching. The sequenced material came from PBMCs. The sequence in DNA is TGTGCCAGCAGTTACTACGGGAGCTCCTACGAGCAGTACTTC. This gives the protein CASSYYGSSYEQYF.